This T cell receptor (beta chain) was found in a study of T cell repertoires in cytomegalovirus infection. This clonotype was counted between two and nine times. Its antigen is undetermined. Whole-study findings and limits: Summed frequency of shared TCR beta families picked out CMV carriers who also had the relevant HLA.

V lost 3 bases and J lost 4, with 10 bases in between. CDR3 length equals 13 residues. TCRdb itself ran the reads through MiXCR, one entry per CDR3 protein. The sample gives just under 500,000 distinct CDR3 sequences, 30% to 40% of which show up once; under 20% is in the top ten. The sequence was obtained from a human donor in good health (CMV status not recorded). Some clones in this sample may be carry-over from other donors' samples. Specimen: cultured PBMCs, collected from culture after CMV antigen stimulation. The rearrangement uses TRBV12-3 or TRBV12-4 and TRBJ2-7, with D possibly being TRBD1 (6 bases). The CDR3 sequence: CASSLGHPYEQYF. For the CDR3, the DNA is TGTGCCAGCAGTTTGGGACATCCTTACGAGCAGTACTTC.